This TCR beta chain was retrieved from a study of shared T cell receptors in the human thymus (dated by TCRdb to about 2021). Describing the broader study: The study examined how self-reactive, shared T-cell receptor alpha chains are generated in the human thymus.

Its CDR3 holds 15 amino acids, cysteine through phenylalanine. The CDR3 DNA has 45 bases and is translated from base 1. The V and J ends are trimmed by 2 bases and 1 base, leaving 11 bases between them. As encoded in the germline V gene, CDR1 is MNHNS while CDR2 is SASEGT. For this clone: The antigen this receptor binds is unknown. Base qualities are not recorded, but no much larger clone differs from it by a single base.

The method was the immunoSEQ multiplex PCR assay. Sourced from immuneACCESS, this table was stored by TCRdb with only in-frame sequences that have V and J called. A share of the clones is absent; for the studies checked, an unresolved V gene accounts for under half, and the remainder has no known explanation. The sample table holds under 850,000 clones, of which around 89% were seen once. Jointly, the top ten make up about 0.01% of the sample. This same sample was also part of a study on human thymus T cells. The second paper states: Immunologically healthy infants undergoing open corrective cardiac surgery for congenital heart defects in Finland were used as donors. Thymus tissue was collected as surgical resects that were removed during corrective cardiac surgery. V and J gene segment usage appeared biased in both thymic and peripheral blood repertoires. According to the related research, thymic TCR repertoires were highly overlapping among unrelated individuals. The study described the TCR alpha and beta repertoires in fewer than 10 infant thymus samples and a few matching peripheral blood samples. Donor ages ranged from roughly 7 to 250 days, and the cohort comprised over five male and a couple of female infants. Thymocytes were mechanically released from the tissue and were stored as pellets of about 10-30 million cells at -70 degrees C. A QIAsymphony instrument was used to extract genomic DNA from frozen cell pellets. Using the immunoSEQ multiplex PCR assay, the TCRB and TCRAD loci were amplified from a standardized quantity of quality-controlled genomic DNA. The amplicons covered the V(D)J region and were long enough to include the CDR3 and to identify the V and J genes. Amplicon sequencing was performed on an Illumina platform through the commercial immunoSEQ service. Primer bias and sequencing errors were corrected as previously described, and TCRAD and TCRB were defined on the basis of the IMGT database. Repertoires were analysed with immunoSEQ Analyzer 3.0 and VDJTools, covering basic statistics, V/J segment usage, diversity estimates, rarefaction and pairwise overlap. Chao1, ChaoE, Efron-Thisted, Shannon and inverse Simpson indices were used to estimate diversity, which was also estimated on datasets down-sampled to the smallest sample. Repertoire overlap used strict matching of CDR3 nucleotide sequence, V gene and J gene, with Jaccard-based multidimensional scaling clustering. Thymus samples yielded on average approximately 800,000 unique TCRB clonotypes, compared with 80,000 to 95,000 from blood samples.

Source material: thymocytes. This receptor was identified in a boy under three years old with a congenital heart defect. Donor details come from another sample of the same person, matched by shared clones. The chain joins TRBV6-1 to TRBJ1-2; TRBD1 is possibly the D segment (6 matching bases). This receptor carries the CDR3 CASSERGHHNYGYTF. The DNA sequence follows: TGTGCCAGCAGTGAACGGGGACACCATAACTATGGCTACACCTTC.